The 28 T cell receptor beta chains given below trace back to one sample, sequenced in a study of blood T cell repertoires in COVID-19. The method was immunoSEQ multiplex PCR; TCRdb's version includes in-frame clones alone and lacks a portion of them. The table includes about 390,000 clones, around 87% detected once. Material for sequencing was peripheral blood. The receptor set was obtained from an older woman with COVID-19, enrolled during active disease.

This rearrangement joins TRBV27 to TRBJ1-3; the D gene is possibly TRBD1 (5 bases). The CDR3 length is 15 residues. V was clipped by 7 bases and J by 1 base, with 14 bases between them. The germline gives CDR1 MNHEY, CDR2 SMNVEV (reference sequence). The CDR3 spells CASMGLGLSGNTIYF. CDR3 coding DNA: TGTGCCAGCATGGGGCTCGGGTTATCTGGAAACACCATATATTTT.

The rearrangement links TRBV7-9 to TRBJ1-2, with D possibly matching TRBD1 (6 bases). CDR1 is SEHNR and CDR2 is FQNEAQ in the germline V gene (reference sequence). CDR3 length equals 14 residues. V gave up 5 bases and J gave up 7 bases, with 17 bases separating them. The CDR3 protein is CASSPGGAAGGYTF. The CDR3, as DNA: TGTGCCAGCAGCCCCGGGGGGGCAGCAGGTGGCTACACCTTC.

In this sample, this clone turned up once. The chain combines TRBV7-8 with TRBJ2-4, with a weak D call TRBD1 (6 bases). This CDR3 has 14 residues. Germline V CDR1 and CDR2: SGHVS, FQNEAQ. V shed 6 bases and J shed 7 bases, with 16 bases lying between them. The CDR3 reads CASRQDRQSNIQYF. The CDR3 DNA reads as TGTGCCAGCAGACAAGACAGGCAATCGAACATTCAGTACTTC.

The gene calls are TRBV2 and TRBJ2-4, with 13 bases aligning to TRBD2. Germline V gene sequence: CDR1 SNHLY, CDR2 FYNNEI. This CDR3 is 17 amino acids long. Trimming took 7 bases from V and 0 from J; bases not matched to a gene: 6. The CDR3 loop reads CASTRTSGGRAKNIQYF. The CDR3 nucleotides read TGTGCCAGCACTCGGACTAGCGGGGGCAGAGCCAAAAACATTCAGTACTTC.

The chain employs TRBV25-1 and TRBJ2-4; a possible D gene is TRBD1 (6 bases). The CDR3 is made up of 13 amino acids. Germline loops: CDR1 MGHDK, CDR2 SYGVNS. The germline V and J ends were trimmed by 6 bases and 9 bases, with 15 bases remaining between them. CDR3 region: CASRANEGGIQYF. In DNA, the CDR3 is TGTGCCAGCAGGGCGAATGAAGGGGGCATTCAGTACTTC.

V usage is TRBV7-8 and J usage is TRBJ1-6; 7 bases are a match to TRBD1. Germline CDR1 reads SGHVS; CDR2 reads FQNEAQ. Trimming at V came to 0 bases and at J to 8 bases, leaving 10 bases not matched to a gene. This CDR3 has 17 residues. Here the CDR3 DNA reads TGTGCCAGCAGCTTAGCTTTCGGGACAGAGCTTTATTCACCCCTCCACTTT. It encodes CASSLAFGTELYSPLHF.

Only a few counts were recorded for this clone. The chain joins TRBV2 to TRBJ1-5; D unclear. Germline CDR1 reads SNHLY; CDR2 reads FYNNEI. The CDR3 covers 16 residues. V lost 6 bases, J lost 4 bases, and 19 bases lay in between. In DNA, the CDR3 is TGTGCCAGCAGCGCATCACCCCAGAGGTTAAATCAGCCCCAGCATTTT. Translated: CASSASPQRLNQPQHF.

This chain links TRBV18 with TRBJ2-7, with D uncertain. The germline gives CDR1 KGHSH, CDR2 LQKENI. The CDR3 sequence is 11 residues long. V was cut by 6 bases and J by 5 bases, with 8 bases left in between. The DNA of the CDR3 is TGTGCCAGCTCCCCGGAGAACGAGCAGTACTTC. Its translation: CASSPENEQYF. The whole variable domain, remainder taken from reference TRBV18 and TRBJ2-7, is NAGVMQNPRHLVRRRGQEARLRCSPMKGHSHVYWYRQLPEEGLKFMVYLQKENIIDESGMPKERFSAEFPKEGPSILRIQQVVRGDSAAYFCASSPENEQYFGPGTRLTVT.

The V and J genes are TRBV11-2 and TRBJ2-1; no clear D. Germline CDR1 and CDR2: SGHAT and FQNNGV. V lost 7 bases, J lost 7 bases, and 14 bases lay in between. The CDR3 contains 13 residues. The CDR3 loop reads CASTPPGRNEQFF. CDR3 sequence (DNA): TGTGCCAGCACTCCTCCGGGTCGGAATGAGCAGTTCTTC.

This chain links TRBV5-1 with TRBJ2-7, with TRBD1 matching over 7 bases. This CDR3 is built from 14 residues. Germline V gene sequence: CDR1 SGHRS, CDR2 YFSETQ. J lost 0 bases, V lost 3 bases, and 3 bases had no gene match. In DNA form, the CDR3 reads TGCGCCAGCAGCTCCAGGGGGAACTCCTACGAGCAGTACTTC. Translated: CASSSRGNSYEQYF.

The V call is TRBV3-1 (or the pseudogene TRBV3-2), the J call TRBJ1-6, with a possible D match to TRBD1 (5 bases). The CDR3 consists of 16 residues. With 3 bases removed from V and 3 bases from J, the gap between germline ends came to 12 bases. Germline lookup yields CDR1 LGHDT and CDR2 YNNKEL (reference sequence). The CDR3 reads CASSQADTFYNSPLHF. The CDR3 region has the DNA TGTGCCAGCAGCCAGGCGGACACCTTCTATAATTCACCCCTCCACTTT.

V usage is TRBV6-4 and J usage is TRBJ1-1; 8 bases fit TRBD1. In germline, CDR1 is MRHNA, CDR2 SNTAGT. The CDR3 spans 14 residues. The trim removed 5 bases at V and 2 bases at J, leaving 4 bases unmatched. This CDR3 reads CASSPDRVNTEAFF. In DNA, the CDR3 is TGTGCCAGCAGTCCGGACAGGGTTAACACTGAAGCTTTCTTT.

This sequence joins TRBV5-1 and TRBJ2-7, with TRBD1 matching 8 bases. The germline V gene has CDR1 SGHRS and CDR2 YFSETQ. Trimming took 4 bases from V and 3 from J; bases not matched to a gene: 3. CDR3 length: 13 amino acids. The CDR3 region has the DNA TGCGCCAGCAGCCCGGGACAGGACTACGAGCAGTACTTC. Its protein is CASSPGQDYEQYF.

The chain uses TRBV5-1 and TRBJ1-2; tentatively, D is TRBD1 (5 bases). Between the trimmed V and J ends, which lost 4 bases and 6 bases, there was a span of 13 bases. CDR1 is SGHRS, CDR2 YFSETQ, per germline. There are 13 residues in the CDR3. The CDR3 DNA is TGCGCCAGCAGCCCGTTGCGGGGGGATGGCTACACCTTC. It codes for CASSPLRGDGYTF.

The rearrangement links TRBV5-1 to TRBJ2-3, with 8 bases matching TRBD2. Per germline, CDR1 SGHRS and CDR2 YFSETQ. CDR3 length: 16 residues. The V gene end was trimmed by 3 bases and the J gene end by 3 bases; junction bases not matched to a gene: 9. The CDR3 region is CASSYSGLGSTDTQYF. For the CDR3, the DNA is TGCGCCAGCAGCTACTCGGGACTAGGTTCAACAGATACGCAGTATTTT.

The chain joins TRBV28 to TRBJ1-5, with TRBD1 as a possible D gene (5 bases). V was cut by 8 bases and J by 0 bases, with 14 bases left in between. The CDR3 is 15 residues long. The germline V gene encodes CDR1 MDHEN and CDR2 SYDVKM. The CDR3 region has the DNA TGTGCCAGCTCCCAGGGCAGCCTTAGCAATCAGCCCCAGCATTTT. Amino acids: CASSQGSLSNQPQHF.

The chain links TRBV2 to TRBJ1-1; D is ambiguous. Deletions cut 7 bases from V and 0 bases from J, with 3 bases between. Germline assignment: CDR1 SNHLY and CDR2 FYNNEI. This CDR3 region has 11 residues. The chain's CDR3 is CASTVNTEAFF. For the CDR3, the DNA is TGTGCCAGCACCGTGAACACTGAAGCTTTCTTT.

J is TRBJ2-3 and V is TRBV5-1; TRBD2 agrees at 7 bases. Germline V gene lookup returns CDR1 SGHRS and CDR2 YFSETQ. CDR3 length: 15 amino acids. Trimming cost V 0 bases and J 9 bases; bases outside gene matches: 10. CDR3 DNA sequence: TGCGCCAGCAGCTTGGGCTCATTATCTAGCGGAACGCAGTATTTT. It yields the protein CASSLGSLSSGTQYF. Supplemented by reference TRBV5-1 and TRBJ2-3, the full variable domain reads KAGVTQTPRYLIKTRGQQVTLSCSPISGHRSVSWYQQTPGQGLQFLFEYFSETQRNKGNFPGRFSGRQFSNSRSEMNVSTLELGDSALYLCASSLGSLSSGTQYFGPGTRLTVL.

The V gene is TRBV5-5, the J gene TRBJ2-3, with 12 bases identical to TRBD2. Germline-derived CDR1 and CDR2 are SGHKS and YYEKEE (reference sequence). The V gene end was trimmed by 3 bases and the J gene end by 6 bases; junction bases not matched to a gene: 2. This CDR3 contains 14 residues. The CDR3 DNA sequence: TGTGCCAGCAGCTCACTAGCGGGGGGTGATACGCAGTATTTT. It specifies CASSSLAGGDTQYF.

The chain uses TRBV9 and TRBJ2-1; D not certain. Germline CDR1 and CDR2: SGDLS and YYNGEE. CDR3 size: 16 residues. V dropped 0 bases and J dropped 4 bases, with 14 bases sitting between them. The CDR3 region is CASSVGVLLPYNEQFF. In nucleotides, the CDR3 is TGTGCCAGCAGCGTAGGAGTGCTCCTCCCTTACAATGAGCAGTTCTTC.

The J gene is TRBJ2-1, the V gene TRBV4-2; TRBD1 matches 8 bases. The V gene's germline CDR1 is LGHNA and CDR2 YNFKEQ. The CDR3 is 16 amino acids. V dropped 3 bases and J dropped 4; count of bases not matched to a gene: 8. DNA for the CDR3: TGTGCCAGCAGCCAGCCCGGGACAGGTTTATACAATGAGCAGTTCTTC. Amino acids: CASSQPGTGLYNEQFF.

This clone showed up just a few times. This chain links TRBV25-1 with TRBJ2-1; 11 bases align to TRBD2. The germline V gene encodes CDR1 MGHDK and CDR2 SYGVNS. Losses at the gene ends were 8 bases for V and 2 bases for J; bases not matched to a gene: 5. The CDR3 has 15 amino acids. This CDR3 reads CASGLAGGTYNEQFF. The CDR3 DNA reads TGTGCCAGCGGGTTAGCGGGGGGGACCTACAATGAGCAGTTCTTC.

This clone was detected a few times. The chain carries TRBV27 and TRBJ1-1, with D maybe TRBD1 (6 bases). V lost 5 bases and J 1 base, leaving 11 bases between the germline ends. CDR3 length equals 14 residues. Germline CDR1 reads MNHEY; CDR2 reads SMNVEV (reference sequence). CDR3 loop: CASSLSRGNTEAFF. The CDR3 DNA follows: TGTGCCAGCAGTCTGAGCAGGGGGAACACTGAAGCTTTCTTT.

This clone was detected only once. At the DNA level, this CDR3 is encoded by other sequences in the same sample as well. This rearrangement joins TRBV12-3 or TRBV12-4 to TRBJ2-7; a weak D match, TRBD1 (7 bases). This CDR3 spans 13 amino acids. Trimming removed 6 bases from V and 6 bases from J, with 15 bases in between. The DNA for the CDR3 is TGTGCCAGCAGACCATCAGGGGGGAGCGAGCAGTACTTC. Protein product: CASRPSGGSEQYF.

The chain is built from TRBV11-2 and TRBJ2-2; 10 bases align to TRBD2. Germline V CDR1 and CDR2: SGHAT, FQNNGV. V lost 5 bases and J lost 12; bases outside the gene matches: 15. This CDR3 comprises 16 residues. This CDR3 is CASSETPPAGGGKLFF. The CDR3 nucleotides are TGTGCCAGCAGCGAGACCCCCCCAGCGGGGGGGGGCAAGCTGTTTTTT. Full variable domain (outside the CDR3, taken from reference TRBV11-2 and TRBJ2-2): EAGVAQSPRYKIIEKRQSVAFWCNPISGHATLYWYQQILGQGPKLLIQFQNNGVVDDSQLPKDRFSAERLKGVDSTLKIQPAKLEDSAVYLCASSETPPAGGGKLFFGEGSRLTVL.

The rearrangement links TRBV7-8 to TRBJ1-3; possibly TRBD1 for D (5 bases). This CDR3 contains 13 residues. V was pared by 6 bases and J by 11 bases, with 17 bases between. Looked up from germline, CDR1 is SGHVS and CDR2 is FQNEAQ. The CDR3 DNA reads as TGTGCCAGCAGGACAACGACAGTACACCCCATATATTTT. Amino acid sequence: CASRTTTVHPIYF.

On this clone itself: A junction end diverges from the germline sequence, so it may reflect a read error. The rearrangement joins TRBV7-6 to TRBJ1-5, with D uncertain. The CDR3 loop spans 8 amino acids. Germline CDR1 reads SGHVS; CDR2 reads FNYEAQ. CDR3 sequence reads: CASRTTPF. The CDR3 nucleotides are TGTGCCAGCAGAACTACACCCTTT.

The chain couples TRBV7-3 to TRBJ2-7; 9 positions agree with TRBD1. CDR3 length equals 14 residues. V gave up 2 bases and J gave up 3 bases; unmatched junction bases: 2. Germline V gene data show CDR1 as SGHTA and CDR2 as FQGTGA. The CDR3 spells CASSLGTGNYEQYF. CDR3 nucleotide sequence: TGTGCCAGCAGCTTAGGGACAGGGAACTACGAGCAGTACTTC.